The rows below give T cell receptor beta chains drawn from one sample of a study of regulatory T cells in long-lasting Graves disease. TCRdb passed the multiplex PCR reads through MiXCR, listing each CDR3 protein once. Of about 420,000 distinct CDR3 sequences listed, 16% are singletons. A further study also used this sample, focusing on T cells in Graves' hyperthyroidism and ophthalmopathy.

The sequencing here drew on peripheral blood mononuclear cells (PBMCs), taken at new diagnosis, from a patient treated with antithyroid drugs. These TCRs come from a woman aged 18-35 years with Graves disease. The CDR3 runs from the conserved cysteine through the conserved F or W. The D gene is left open where the match is weak. Expanded clones are given a class, and other clones once, few, many or no size at all.

clone_size | j_call | d_call | v_call | cdr3_aa | cdr3_nt
many | TRBJ2-7 | NA | TRBV28 | CASSPPPVESYEQYF | TGTGCCAGCTCCCCCCCCCCCGTTGAGTCCTACGAGCAGTACTTC
NA | TRBJ2-6 | TRBD1 | TRBV3-1 | CASSQVQGASGANVLTF | TGTGCCAGCAGCCAAGTGCAGGGGGCCTCTGGGGCCAACGTCCTGACTTTC
few | TRBJ2-1 | TRBD1 | TRBV5-1 | CASSTTGTGGPSYNEQFF | TGCGCCAGCAGCACAACCGGGACAGGGGGCCCCTCCTACAATGAGCAGTTCTTC
NA | TRBJ1-6 | TRBD1 | TRBV11-3 | CASSPRQGVDSPLHF | TGTGCCAGCAGCCCCCGGCAGGGGGTCGATTCACCCCTCCACTTT
NA | TRBJ2-3 | TRBD2 | TRBV6-7 | CASTYVGTSGRCADTQYF | TGTGCCAGCACCTACGTCGGGACTAGCGGGAGATGTGCAGATACGCAGTATTTT
NA | TRBJ2-5 | NA | TRBV19 | CASSISEPGLEEETQYF | TGTGCCAGTAGTATTAGCGAACCGGGACTCGAAGAGGAGACCCAGTACTTC
many | TRBJ2-3 | NA | TRBV27 | CASSSYKTDTQYF | TGTGCCAGCAGTTCCTACAAGACAGATACGCAGTATTTT
NA | TRBJ2-5 | TRBD1 | TRBV2 | CASRGGRETQYF | TGTGCCAGCAGAGGGGGCCGGGAGACCCAGTACTTC
many | TRBJ2-7 | NA | TRBV6-1 | CASSEAGTTGSSYEQYF | TGTGCCAGCAGTGAAGCTGGGACCACCGGGAGCTCCTACGAGCAGTACTTC
many | TRBJ1-2 | TRBD1 | TRBV11-2 | CASSFQQGSYGYTF | TGTGCCAGCAGCTTTCAACAGGGGAGCTATGGCTACACCTTC
many | TRBJ2-3 | NA | TRBV20-1 | CSAPLTDTQYF | TGCAGTGCCCCCTTAACAGATACGCAGTATTTT
many | TRBJ2-3 | NA | TRBV7-2 | CASSLMGTHPDTQYF | TGTGCCAGCAGCTTAATGGGAACCCACCCAGATACGCAGTATTTT
many | TRBJ1-1 | TRBD1 | TRBV20-1 | CSARERTGTEAFF | TGCAGTGCTAGAGAGCGGACAGGAACAGAAGCTTTCTTT
few | TRBJ2-6 | TRBD2 | TRBV2 | CASRWLAGTGANVLTF | TGTGCCAGCCGTTGGCTAGCGGGAACCGGGGCCAACGTCCTGACTTTC
few | TRBJ2-5 | NA | TRBV7-2 | CASSPRTGFQETQYF | TGTGCCAGCAGCCCGCGAACCGGGTTCCAAGAGACCCAGTACTTC
NA | TRBJ1-2 | NA | TRBV4-1 | CASSHGSAGYGYTF | TGCGCCAGCAGCCACGGCTCAGCTGGGTATGGCTACACCTTC
few | TRBJ1-4 | NA | TRBV7-9 | CASRSDRTMYEKLFF | TGTGCCAGCAGATCCGACAGGACAATGTACGAAAAACTGTTTTTT
NA | TRBJ1-1 | NA | TRBV25-1 | CASSDRQGGTEAFF | TGTGCCAGCAGTGATCGGCAGGGTGGCACTGAAGCTTTCTTT
few | TRBJ1-2 | NA | TRBV9 | CASSAAGAYGYTF | TGTGCCAGCAGCGCGGCAGGAGCCTATGGCTACACCTTC
NA | TRBJ2-1 | NA | TRBV2 | CASSEGQVYEQFF | TGTGCCAGCAGTGAGGGTCAGGTCTACGAGCAGTTCTTC
many | TRBJ2-7 | TRBD2 | TRBV12-3/TRBV12-4 | CASTPTSSSYEQYF | TGTGCCAGCACTCCGACTAGCAGCTCCTACGAGCAGTACTTC
many | TRBJ2-1 | NA | TRBV29-1 | CSVEGGFGNEQFF | TGCAGCGTTGAAGGCGGTTTTGGCAATGAGCAGTTCTTC
NA | TRBJ2-5 | TRBD1 | TRBV4-1 | CASSQDEQGGWETQYF | TGCGCCAGCAGCCAAGATGAACAGGGGGGTTGGGAGACCCAGTACTTC
NA | TRBJ2-7 | NA | TRBV20-1 | CSARPGVASYEQYF | TGCAGTGCCCGGCCAGGGGTTGCGTCCTACGAGCAGTACTTC
many | TRBJ2-1 | NA | TRBV27 | CASSSETQPISSYNEQFF | TGTGCCAGCAGTTCTGAGACTCAACCCATAAGCTCCTACAATGAGCAGTTCTTC